Detailed here is one T cell receptor (beta chain). These data originate in a study of shared clonotypes between healthy human individuals. Authors' analysis steps: Junction-only sequences produced by ImmunoSEQ had no quality scores, so filtering differed. Clones were read by immunoSEQ multiplex PCR, and TCRdb kept only the in-frame ones, dropping some. V and J calls and clone size follow that table, whereas D and trimming were derived from the DNA. The sample lists a few million clones; 90% to 95% were seen once. This receptor was obtained from a man aged 18 to 30 in good health. Some clones in this sample may be carry-over from other donors' samples. Sequencing input: naive CD4+ T cells from PBMCs. Subset reported: CD45RA+ positively selected.

The CDR3 region has the DNA TGTGCCAGTAGTAGCTCGGGACGGTTGAACACTGAAGCTTTCTTT. Protein: CASSSSGRLNTEAFF. V is TRBV19 and J is TRBJ1-1, with D tentatively TRBD1 (5 bases). CDR1 and CDR2 (germline): LNHDA, SQIVND (reference sequence). The V gene lost 4 bases and the J gene lost 0 bases, with 12 bases spanning the gap. The CDR3 contains 15 residues.